The following is a T cell receptor beta chain sequence with its context. The data were obtained in a study of T cell responses to AZD1222 COVID-19 vaccine. Germline CDR1 WNHNN, CDR2 SYGVQD (reference sequence). With 4 bases removed from V and 2 bases from J, the gap between germline ends came to 12 bases. This CDR3 is 14 amino acids long. Produced via immunoSEQ multiplex PCR; TCRdb's table is partial and in-frame only. The profile covers about 110,000 clones, with just under 95% appearing a single time and 7.8% taken by the ten largest. This rearrangement joins TRBV10-1 to TRBJ2-7; possibly TRBD1 for D (6 bases). The source material was peripheral blood, sampled on day 0 of AZD1222 vaccination. This TCR derives from an adult in good health. The CDR3 DNA reads as TGCGCCAGCAGTGGGCTGCAGGGGCCCTACGAGCAGTACTTC. Its translation is CASSGLQGPYEQYF.